This T cell receptor (beta chain) came from a study of blood T cell repertoires in COVID-19. Across the study: PBMCs, B-cell-depleted T cells, or T cells were the source of the cDNA or gDNA that made up the material.

TCRdb keeps only in-frame clones here, not all; method: immunoSEQ multiplex PCR. Of 250,000 to 300,000 clones listed, roughly 90% are singletons. CDR1 ENHRY and CDR2 SYGVKD come from the germline V gene. Trimming took 4 bases from V and 4 from J, leaving 16 bases between them. The CDR3 totals 15 residues. Sequences were obtained from peripheral blood. This sequence joins TRBV10-3 and TRBJ1-1; D unclear. The TCR originated in a woman aged 25 to 39 with COVID-19, enrolled during active disease. The CDR3 loop is CAISVARAAGTEAFF. Written as DNA, the CDR3 is TGTGCCATCAGTGTGGCGAGGGCAGCTGGCACTGAAGCTTTCTTT.